Shown below are 10 T cell receptor beta chains from a single sample sequenced in a study of cytomegalovirus exposure and HLA in healthy donors. The study ran its PCR with 60 Vbeta and 13 Jbeta primers. The assay was immunoSEQ multiplex PCR, and TCRdb's table has in-frame clones only and misses some. The sample lists more than 85,000 clones, approximately 70% occurring once. What was sequenced was PBMCs. These TCRs come from a woman between 65 and 79 years old in good health and CMV-seropositive.

Comments on this clone: Other DNA sequences in the sample encode the same CDR3. This chain uses TRBV7-2 with TRBJ2-3; D unclear. The germline V gene encodes CDR1 SGHTA and CDR2 FQGNSA. This CDR3 has 12 amino acids. The V end was cut by 4 bases, the J end by 4 bases, with 6 bases between. CDR3 region: CASSSLSDTQYF. The CDR3, as DNA: TGTGCCAGCAGCTCCCTCTCAGATACGCAGTATTTT.

The chain is built from TRBV7-8 and TRBJ2-5; 9 nucleotides align to TRBD1. V dropped 5 bases and J dropped 5; count of bases not matched to a gene: 9. From germline, CDR1 is SGHVS and CDR2 FQNEAQ. This CDR3 is built from 15 residues. The CDR3 is CASSGGTGGSETQYF. DNA for the CDR3: TGTGCCAGCAGCGGTGGCACAGGGGGCTCGGAGACCCAGTACTTC.

CDR3: CASSLGAGQGNSPLHF. The CDR3 DNA sequence: TGTGCCAGCAGCTTGGGGGCGGGACAGGGAAATTCACCCCTCCACTTT. The rearrangement joins TRBV5-6 to TRBJ1-6, with 9 bases that match TRBD1. There are 16 residues in the CDR3. The V gene's germline CDR1 is SGHDT and CDR2 YYEEEE. Unmatched junction bases numbered 5, after V lost 0 bases and J lost 7 bases.

This clone was observed a single time. The V and J genes are TRBV29-1 and TRBJ2-3; unclear D gene. This CDR3 comprises 12 residues. Trimming removed 3 bases at V and 1 base at J, with 5 bases between. Germline values: CDR1 SQVTM, CDR2 ANQGSEA. CDR3 coding DNA: TGCAGCGTTGACGCAGGCACAGATACGCAGTATTTT. Amino acids: CSVDAGTDTQYF.

The chain combines TRBV7-2 with TRBJ2-5, with a tentative D call TRBD1 (6 bases). The CDR3 is 15 residues long. Germline-derived CDR1 and CDR2 are SGHTA and FQGNSA. Between the trimmed V and J ends, which lost 5 bases and 1 base, there was a span of 14 bases. For the CDR3, the DNA is TGTGCCAGCAGCAACGGACAGACTCTCCAAGAGACCCAGTACTTC. As protein: CASSNGQTLQETQYF.

This sequence joins TRBV18 and TRBJ1-1; TRBD1 agrees at 7 bases. Losses at the gene ends were 3 bases for V and 1 base for J; bases not matched to a gene: 8. The V gene's germline CDR1 is KGHSH and CDR2 LQKENI. The CDR3 is 16 amino acids. The CDR3 region has the DNA TGTGCCAGCTCACCGGCCACAGGGGTGGAGAACACTGAAGCTTTCTTT. Protein sequence: CASSPATGVENTEAFF.

The DNA of the CDR3 is TGTGCCAGCTCACCCCTCTTTAGCGGGGGGGACGGTACGCAGTATTTT. Translation: CASSPLFSGGDGTQYF. The V call is TRBV18, the J call TRBJ2-3, with 11 bases lining up with TRBD2. Per germline, CDR1 KGHSH and CDR2 LQKENI. This CDR3 has 16 amino acids. V was pared by 3 bases and J by 8 bases, with 10 bases of the junction left unmatched.

The chain employs TRBV2 and TRBJ1-1, with 7 nucleotides matching TRBD1. The V gene end was trimmed by 5 bases and the J gene end by 7 bases; junction bases not matched to a gene: 10. Germline CDR1 SNHLY, CDR2 FYNNEI. This CDR3 has 14 amino acids. The chain's CDR3 is CASSSEDRVGEAFF. In nucleotides, the CDR3 is TGTGCCAGCAGTTCTGAAGACAGGGTCGGTGAAGCTTTCTTT. The full variable domain, with the rest looked up from reference TRBV2 and TRBJ1-1, is EPEVTQTPSHQVTQMGQEVILRCVPISNHLYFYWYRQILGQKVEFLVSFYNNEISEKSEIFDDQFSVERPDGSNFTLKIRSTKLEDSAMYFCASSSEDRVGEAFFGQGTRLTVV.

V gene TRBV6-6 combines with J gene TRBJ2-7; no definite D call. Trimming removed 5 bases from V and 5 bases from J, with 16 bases in between. Germline CDR1 is MNHNY and CDR2 is SVGAGI (reference sequence). The length of the CDR3 is 14 residues. The CDR3 region has the DNA TGTGCCAGCAGTGCCGTCCGAGAGAGCGACGAGCAGTACTTC. Translated: CASSAVRESDEQYF.

This clone has just a few counts. The chain uses TRBV30 and TRBJ1-3; D is ambiguous. The CDR3 runs to 14 residues. Looked up from germline, CDR1 is GTSNPN and CDR2 is SVGIG (reference sequence). V was clipped by 0 bases and J by 0 bases, with 6 bases between them. The CDR3 is CAWSVGSSGNTIYF. CDR3 sequence (DNA): TGTGCCTGGAGTGTTGGGAGCTCTGGAAACACCATATATTTT.